What follows is one T cell receptor beta chain and its context. The germline V gene has CDR1 WNHNN and CDR2 SYGVQD (reference sequence). The CDR3 is 16 residues long. V lost 5 bases to trimming and J lost 0 bases; unmatched junction nucleotides: 6. These data come from a study of blood T cell repertoires in COVID-19. Study-wide context: Researchers got acute and convalescent COVID-19 samples from the United States, Italy and Spain.

Per the original data handling: Scientists estimated how many nucleated cells there were by amplifying reference gene primers. Profiled with immunoSEQ multiplex PCR; TCRdb holds only in-frame clones, not every one. V and J calls plus clone size are reproduced from that table; the DNA served to infer D and trimming. The sample lists about 150,000 clones; roughly nine tenths were seen once. The TCR sequence derives from a man aged 55 to 70 with acute or convalescent COVID-19. The sample comprised peripheral blood. The chain carries TRBV10-1 and TRBJ2-1; 8 nucleotides agree with TRBD2. The CDR3 nucleotides read TGCGCCAGCAGTCGGGGGGGAGGGCTCTCCTACAATGAGCAGTTCTTC. As protein: CASSRGGGLSYNEQFF.